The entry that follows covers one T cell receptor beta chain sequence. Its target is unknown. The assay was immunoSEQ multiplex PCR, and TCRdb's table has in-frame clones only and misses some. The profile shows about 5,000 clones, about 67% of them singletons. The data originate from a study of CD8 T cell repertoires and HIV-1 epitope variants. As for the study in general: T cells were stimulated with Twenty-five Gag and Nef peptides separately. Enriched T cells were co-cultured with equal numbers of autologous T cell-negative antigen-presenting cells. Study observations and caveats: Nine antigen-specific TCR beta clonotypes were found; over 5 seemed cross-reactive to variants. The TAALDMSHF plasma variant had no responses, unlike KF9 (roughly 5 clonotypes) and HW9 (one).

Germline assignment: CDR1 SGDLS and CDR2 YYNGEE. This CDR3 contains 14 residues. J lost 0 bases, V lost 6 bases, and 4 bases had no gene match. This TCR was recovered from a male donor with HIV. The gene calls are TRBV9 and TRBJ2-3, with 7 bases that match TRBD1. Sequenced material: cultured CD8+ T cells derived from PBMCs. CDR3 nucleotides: TGTGCCAGCAAGGGGACAGCGAGCACAGATACGCAGTATTTT. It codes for CASKGTASTDTQYF. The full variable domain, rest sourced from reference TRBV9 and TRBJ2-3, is DSGVTQTPKHLITATGQRVTLRCSPRSGDLSVYWYQQSLDQGLQFLIQYYNGEERAKGNILERFSAQQFPDLHSELNLSSLELGDSALYFCASKGTASTDTQYFGPGTRLTVL.